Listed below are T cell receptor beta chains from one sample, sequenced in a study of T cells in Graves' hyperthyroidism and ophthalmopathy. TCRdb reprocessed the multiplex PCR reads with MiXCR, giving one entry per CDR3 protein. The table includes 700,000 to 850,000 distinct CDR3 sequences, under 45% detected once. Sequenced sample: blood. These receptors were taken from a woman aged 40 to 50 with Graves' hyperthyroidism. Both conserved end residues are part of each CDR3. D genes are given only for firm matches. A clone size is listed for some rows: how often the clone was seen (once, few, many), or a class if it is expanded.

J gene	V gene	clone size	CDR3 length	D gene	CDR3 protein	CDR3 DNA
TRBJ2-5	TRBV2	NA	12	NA	CASSGTCETQYF	TGTGCCAGCAGTGGGACCTGTGAGACCCAGTACTTC
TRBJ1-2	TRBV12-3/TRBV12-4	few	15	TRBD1	CASSDLQGKSYGYTF	TGTGCCAGCAGTGACCTACAGGGGAAGAGTTATGGCTACACCTTC
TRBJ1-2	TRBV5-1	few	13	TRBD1	CASRMTGDTSYTF	TGCGCCAGCAGGATGACAGGGGATACGAGCTACACCTTC
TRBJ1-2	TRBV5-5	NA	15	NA	CASSPPGEKVQGYTF	TGTGCCAGCAGTCCTCCGGGGGAAAAGGTTCAAGGCTACACCTTC
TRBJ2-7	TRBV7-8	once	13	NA	CASSFELRTEQYF	TGTGCCAGCAGCTTCGAACTCCGGACCGAGCAGTACTTC
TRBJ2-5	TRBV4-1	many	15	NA	CASSQERRGQETQYF	TGCGCCAGCAGCCAAGAACGGAGGGGTCAGGAGACCCAGTACTTC
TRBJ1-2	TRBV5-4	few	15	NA	CASSLGTATNYGYTF	TGTGCCAGCAGCTTGGGGACAGCGACTAACTATGGCTACACCTTC
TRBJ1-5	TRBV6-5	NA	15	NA	CASSSGGGAGPPQHF	TGTGCCAGCAGTTCGGGGGGGGGCGCCGGTCCGCCCCAGCATTTT
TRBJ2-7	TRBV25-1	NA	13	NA	CASRPGHSFEQYF	TGTGCCAGCAGACCGGGACACAGCTTCGAGCAGTACTTC
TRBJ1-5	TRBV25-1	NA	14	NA	CASQDGRVNQPQHF	TGTGCCAGCCAAGATGGGCGGGTCAATCAGCCCCAGCATTTT
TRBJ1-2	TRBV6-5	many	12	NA	CASSSTVHGYTF	TGTGCCAGCAGTTCGACAGTTCACGGCTACACCTTC
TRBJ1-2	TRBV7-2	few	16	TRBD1	CASSDPQGQGAGGYTF	TGTGCCAGCAGTGACCCACAGGGACAGGGGGCTGGCGGCTACACCTTC
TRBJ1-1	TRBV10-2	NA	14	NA	CASSYLRENTEAFF	TGCGCCAGCAGTTACCTTAGGGAGAACACTGAAGCTTTCTTT
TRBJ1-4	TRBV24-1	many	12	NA	CATPRFYEKLFF	TGTGCCACCCCGAGGTTTTATGAAAAACTGTTTTTT
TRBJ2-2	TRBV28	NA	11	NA	CASKGIGGLFF	TGTGCCAGCAAGGGGATCGGGGGGCTGTTTTTT
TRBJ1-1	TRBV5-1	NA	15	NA	CASSHYQQGNTEAFF	TGCGCCAGCAGCCATTACCAACAGGGGAACACTGAAGCTTTCTTT
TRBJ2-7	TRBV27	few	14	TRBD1	CASSPARGLGEQYF	TGTGCCAGCAGTCCCGCCAGGGGGCTAGGCGAGCAGTACTTC
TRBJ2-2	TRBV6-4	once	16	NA	CASSYEVATNTEELFF	TGTGCCAGCAGTTACGAGGTTGCGACGAACACCGAGGAGCTGTTTTTT
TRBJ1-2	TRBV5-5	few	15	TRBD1	CASSPPGQGLRGYTF	TGTGCCAGCAGCCCTCCGGGACAGGGGCTGCGTGGCTACACCTTC
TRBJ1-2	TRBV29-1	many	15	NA	CSVEDQRTANYGYTF	TGCAGCGTTGAAGATCAAAGGACAGCTAACTATGGCTACACCTTC
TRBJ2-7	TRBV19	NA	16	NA	CASSIYPDPGSYEQYF	TGTGCCAGTAGTATATACCCGGATCCGGGCTCCTACGAGCAGTACTTC
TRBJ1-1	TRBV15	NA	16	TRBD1	CATTPDEGAGNTEAFF	TGTGCCACCACCCCGGACGAGGGGGCTGGGAACACTGAAGCTTTCTTT
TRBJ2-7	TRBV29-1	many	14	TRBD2	CSVEGLADAYEQYF	TGCAGCGTTGAGGGACTAGCGGACGCCTACGAGCAGTACTTC
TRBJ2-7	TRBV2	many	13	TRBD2	CASSSSGRGEQYF	TGTGCCAGCAGTTCTAGCGGGAGAGGCGAGCAGTACTTC
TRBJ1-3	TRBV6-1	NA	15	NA	CASPGASKEGNTIYF	TGTGCCAGCCCTGGAGCGTCCAAGGAAGGAAACACCATATATTTT
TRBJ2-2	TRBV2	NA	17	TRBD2	CASRPFAGGHNTGELFF	TGTGCCAGCAGGCCCTTTGCGGGAGGACATAACACCGGGGAGCTGTTTTTT
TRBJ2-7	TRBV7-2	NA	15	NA	CASSSRVWGAYEQYF	TGTGCCAGCAGCTCTCGCGTGTGGGGCGCCTACGAGCAGTACTTC
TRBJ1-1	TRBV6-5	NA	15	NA	CASSYSESPNTEAFF	TGTGCCAGCAGTTACTCTGAAAGTCCGAACACTGAAGCTTTCTTT
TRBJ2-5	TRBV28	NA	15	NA	CASSSHSVAQETQYF	TGTGCCAGCAGTTCCCACTCCGTTGCCCAAGAGACCCAGTACTTC
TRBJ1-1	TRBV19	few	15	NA	CASNAGRLLNTEAFF	TGTGCCAGTAACGCGGGCCGTCTACTAAACACTGAAGCTTTCTTT
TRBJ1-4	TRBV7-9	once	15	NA	CASSPTTGVNEKLFF	TGTGCCAGCAGCCCCACCACCGGCGTGAATGAAAAACTGTTTTTT
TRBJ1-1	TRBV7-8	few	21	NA	CASSLAPPRRVMVIMNTEAFF	TGTGCCAGCAGCTTAGCCCCCCCCAGGCGGGTGATGGTAATTATGAACACTGAAGCTTTCTTT
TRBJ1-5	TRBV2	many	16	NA	CASSPGTPYSNQPQHF	TGTGCCAGCAGTCCCGGGACACCTTATAGCAATCAGCCCCAGCATTTT